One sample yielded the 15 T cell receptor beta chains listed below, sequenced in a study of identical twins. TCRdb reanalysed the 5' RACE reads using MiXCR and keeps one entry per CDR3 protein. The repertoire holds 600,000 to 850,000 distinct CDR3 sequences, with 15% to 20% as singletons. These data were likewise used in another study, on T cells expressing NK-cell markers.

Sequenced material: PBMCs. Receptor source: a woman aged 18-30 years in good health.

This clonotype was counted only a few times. DNA for the CDR3: TGCGCCAGCAGCCCCGGGACCTATGCGGAGACCCAGTACTTC. It specifies CASSPGTYAETQYF. The chain couples TRBV5-1 to TRBJ2-5, with D perhaps assigned TRBD1 or TRBD2 (5 bases each). Trimming took off 4 bases at V and 5 bases at J, with 15 bases between the two ends. The germline gives CDR1 SGHRS, CDR2 YFSETQ. This CDR3 has 14 residues.

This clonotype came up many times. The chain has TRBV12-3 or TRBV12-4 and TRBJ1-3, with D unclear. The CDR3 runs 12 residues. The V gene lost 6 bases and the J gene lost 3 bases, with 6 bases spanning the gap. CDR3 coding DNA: TGTGCCAGCAGACCCGATGGAAACACCATATATTTT. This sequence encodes CASRPDGNTIYF.

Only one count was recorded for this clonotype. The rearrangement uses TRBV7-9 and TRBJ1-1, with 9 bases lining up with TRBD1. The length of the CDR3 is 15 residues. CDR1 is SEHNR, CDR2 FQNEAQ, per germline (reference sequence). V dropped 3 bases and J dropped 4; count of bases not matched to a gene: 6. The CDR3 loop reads CASSFARDRATEAFF. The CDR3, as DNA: TGTGCCAGCAGCTTCGCTAGGGACAGGGCCACTGAAGCTTTCTTT.

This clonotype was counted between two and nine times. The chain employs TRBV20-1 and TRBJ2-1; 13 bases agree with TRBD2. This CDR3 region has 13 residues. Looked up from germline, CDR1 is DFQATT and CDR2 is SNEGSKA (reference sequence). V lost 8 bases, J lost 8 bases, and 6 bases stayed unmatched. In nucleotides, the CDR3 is TGCAGTACGGGACTAGCGGGACCGGATGAGCAGTTCTTC. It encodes CSTGLAGPDEQFF.

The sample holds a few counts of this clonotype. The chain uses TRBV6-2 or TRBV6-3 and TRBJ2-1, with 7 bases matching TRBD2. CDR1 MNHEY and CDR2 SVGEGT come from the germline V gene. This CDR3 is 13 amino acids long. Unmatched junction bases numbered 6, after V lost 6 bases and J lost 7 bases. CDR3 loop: CASRRTSSNEQFF. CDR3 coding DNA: TGTGCCAGCAGACGGACTAGTTCAAATGAGCAGTTCTTC.

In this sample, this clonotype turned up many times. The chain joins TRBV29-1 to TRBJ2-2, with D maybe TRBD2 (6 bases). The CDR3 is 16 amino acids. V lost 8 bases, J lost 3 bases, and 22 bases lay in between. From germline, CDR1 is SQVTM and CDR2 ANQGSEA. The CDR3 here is CSPRPSRDSYTGELFF. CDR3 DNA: TGCAGCCCCCGGCCGTCCCGGGACTCATACACCGGGGAGCTGTTTTTT.

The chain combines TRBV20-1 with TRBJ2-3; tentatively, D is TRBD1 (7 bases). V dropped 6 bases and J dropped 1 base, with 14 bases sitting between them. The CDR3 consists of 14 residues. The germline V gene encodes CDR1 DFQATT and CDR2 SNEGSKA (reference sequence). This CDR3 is CSAQEGAGTDTQYF. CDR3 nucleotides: TGCAGTGCCCAGGAGGGGGCGGGCACAGATACGCAGTATTTT.

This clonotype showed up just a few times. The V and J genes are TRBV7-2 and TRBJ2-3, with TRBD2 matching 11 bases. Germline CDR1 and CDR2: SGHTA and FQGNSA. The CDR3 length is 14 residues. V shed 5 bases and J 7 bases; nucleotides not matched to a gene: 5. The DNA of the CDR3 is TGTGCCAGCAGCCACGGGACTAGCGGTAATACGCAGTATTTT. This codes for CASSHGTSGNTQYF.

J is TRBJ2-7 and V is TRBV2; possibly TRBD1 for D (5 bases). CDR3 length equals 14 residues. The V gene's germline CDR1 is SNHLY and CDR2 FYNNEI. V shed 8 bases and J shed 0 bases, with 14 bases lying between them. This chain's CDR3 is CASGLDTSSYEQYF. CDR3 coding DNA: TGTGCCAGCGGCTTGGACACCTCCTCCTACGAGCAGTACTTC.

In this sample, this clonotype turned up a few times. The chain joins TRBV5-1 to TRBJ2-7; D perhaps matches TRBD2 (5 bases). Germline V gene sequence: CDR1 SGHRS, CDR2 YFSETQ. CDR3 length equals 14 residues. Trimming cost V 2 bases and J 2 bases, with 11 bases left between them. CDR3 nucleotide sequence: TGCGCCAGCAGCTTTAGCGCCCCTACCTACGAGCAGTACTTC. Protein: CASSFSAPTYEQYF.

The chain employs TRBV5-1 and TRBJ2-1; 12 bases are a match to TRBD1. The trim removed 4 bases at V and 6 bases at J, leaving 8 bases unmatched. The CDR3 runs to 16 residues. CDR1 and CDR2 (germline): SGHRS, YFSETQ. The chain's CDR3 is CASSIGTGGFLNEQFF. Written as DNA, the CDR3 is TGCGCCAGCAGCATCGGGACAGGGGGCTTTCTCAATGAGCAGTTCTTC.

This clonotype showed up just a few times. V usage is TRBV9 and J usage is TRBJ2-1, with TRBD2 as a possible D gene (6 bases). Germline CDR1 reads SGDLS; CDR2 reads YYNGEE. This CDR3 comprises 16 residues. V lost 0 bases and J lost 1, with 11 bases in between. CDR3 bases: TGTGCCAGCAGCGTAGCCGGGAGCGCATCCTACAATGAGCAGTTCTTC. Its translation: CASSVAGSASYNEQFF.

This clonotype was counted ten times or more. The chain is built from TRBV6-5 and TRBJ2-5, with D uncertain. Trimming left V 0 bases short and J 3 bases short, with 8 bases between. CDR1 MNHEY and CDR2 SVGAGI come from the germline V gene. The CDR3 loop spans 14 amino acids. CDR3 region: CASSYSGVEETQYF. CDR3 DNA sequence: TGTGCCAGCAGTTACTCTGGGGTGGAAGAGACCCAGTACTTC.

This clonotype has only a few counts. The CDR3 DNA follows: TGTGCCATCAGAGATGCTAGCGGGAAGGAAGAGACCCAGTACTTC. Amino acid sequence: CAIRDASGKEETQYF. The chain has TRBV10-3 and TRBJ2-5; 9 bases match TRBD2. The CDR3 covers 15 residues. V was clipped by 6 bases and J by 3 bases; unmatched bases: 8. Germline CDR1 is ENHRY and CDR2 is SYGVKD.

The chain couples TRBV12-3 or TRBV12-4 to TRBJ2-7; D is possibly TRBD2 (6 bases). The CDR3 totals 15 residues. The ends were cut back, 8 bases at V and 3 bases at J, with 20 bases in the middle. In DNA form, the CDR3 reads TGTGCCAGCCGGATGGGAGGCGCCGGGGGCTACGAGCAGTACTTC. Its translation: CASRMGGAGGYEQYF.